This T cell receptor beta chain was recorded in a study of OX40 agonist ivuxolimab in advanced cancers. In terms of the full investigation: The costimulatory receptor OX40 (CD134) was targeted by ivuxolimab, a fully human IgG2 agonistic monoclonal antibody. The paper describes the monotherapy dose-escalation part (N of about 55 patients) of the phase I trial of ivuxolimab. The purpose of peripheral TCRbeta sequencing was to test whether ivuxolimab changed TCR sequence diversity and led to clonal T-cell expansion. Intravenous ivuxolimab was administered to patients every 2 weeks at six dose levels: 0.01, 0.1, 0.3, 1.5, 3 and 10 mg/kg. A male proportion of around 80% and a mean age of about 60 years, ranging from 23 to 79, were recorded for the dose-escalation cohort. Among the roughly 52 dose-escalation patients, about 20 had hepatocellular carcinoma, some 15 melanoma, 9 renal cell carcinoma and 9 head and neck cancer. Partial responses occurred in three dose-escalation patients, of whom one had hepatocellular carcinoma and two had cutaneous melanoma. Prior anti-PD-1, anti-PD-L1 or anti-CTLA-4 therapy was permitted, and checkpoint inhibitors had been received by about 37% of dose-escalation patients. General findings and caveats noted by the study authors: In the 0.1-3.0 mg/kg groups, partial responders had among the lowest normalized peripheral clonal expansion, particularly in CD8+ T cells. Low levels of normalized T-cell clonal expansion were also shown by some nonresponding patients. The antigen specificity of the peripheral T cells that underwent clonal expansion was not determined. At doses of 0.1 to 3.0 mg/kg, clonal expansion of both CD4+ and CD8+ T cells in blood was seen between baseline and week 6. After ivuxolimab, CD8+ T cells had more expanded clones than CD4+ T cells on average.

The trial excluded patients who had a history of autoimmune disease or who were on systemic immunosuppression. In every dose cohort, peripheral blood was drawn for TCR sequencing at baseline, cycle 4 day 1, and cycle 7 day 1. The samples were taken from a phase I, first-in-human, multicenter, open-label dose-escalation trial of ivuxolimab. Adults with locally advanced or metastatic melanoma, renal cell carcinoma, hepatocellular carcinoma or head and neck squamous cell carcinoma were enrolled in the trial. CD4+ and CD8+ T cells were sorted separately from peripheral blood before TCR sequencing. Including the terminal cysteine and phenylalanine, the CDR3 comprises 14 residues. The CDR3 DNA has 42 bases and is translated from base 1. V is shortened by 1 base, J by 0 bases, and the region joining them spans 9 bases. CDR1 and CDR2 (SQVTM, ANQGSEA) derive from the germline V gene. Genomic DNA was extracted from sorted cells for sequencing of the TCRbeta CDR3 region. The immunoSEQ Assay was used to sequence the TCRbeta CDR3 regions. The table was pulled from immuneACCESS by TCRdb, which kept in-frame rearrangements only. Such tables lose some clones; where checked, under half of the loss comes from unresolved V genes, and the rest has no known cause. A total of tens of thousands of clones appear in this sample, 80% to 90% of them only once. Roughly 0.54% of the sample is held by the ten biggest clonotypes.

This clone has just one count. The antigen it binds to is not known. Base qualities are not provided; no much larger clone lies one nucleotide away. The V and J genes are TRBV29-1 and TRBJ1-1; no D segment can be confidently identified. The receptor was isolated from an adult with an advanced solid tumor such as melanoma, head and neck, liver or kidney cancer. This specimen consisted of CD4+ or CD8+ T cells sorted from blood, obtained in a trial of the OX40 agonist ivuxolimab. The nucleotides read TGCAGCGTTGAAGGCAGACTCATGAACACTGAAGCTTTCTTT. It translates as CSVEGRLMNTEAFF. Full variable domain (CDR3 extended with the reference TRBV29-1 and TRBJ1-1 proteins): SAVISQKPSRDICQRGTSLTIQCQVDSQVTMMFWYRQQPGQSLTLIATANQGSEATYESGFVIDKFPISRPNLTFSTLTVSNMSPEDSSIYLCSVEGRLMNTEAFFGQGTRLTVV.